Listed here is a single T cell receptor beta chain. The sample belongs to a study of shared clonotypes between healthy human individuals. About the study: The cohort comprised a couple of women and a few men. Their ages spanned 18 to 49 years.

Deep was the level at which the assay was run. Some clones are missing from TCRdb's copy, which holds only in-frame ones; the method was immunoSEQ multiplex PCR. The data show approximately 510,000 clones, about four fifths seen once. This CDR3 has 15 residues. The V end was cut by 1 base, the J end by 0 bases, with 10 bases between. CDR1 is ENHRY, CDR2 SYGVKD, per germline. V and J are TRBV10-3 and TRBJ2-7; tentative D call: TRBD2 (5 bases). This sequence was found in a woman in her forties in good health. Some clones in this sample may be carry-over from other donors' samples. The source material was PBMCs. CDR3 bases: TGTGCCATCAGTGAGTTCGACTACTCCTCCTACGAGCAGTACTTC. The encoded protein is CAISEFDYSSYEQYF.